Described below is a single T cell receptor beta chain sequence and its context. Antigen specificity is unknown. Survey-level immunoSEQ v3.0 assays were run. The data were produced by immunoSEQ multiplex PCR, yet TCRdb's version contains in-frame clones alone and is incomplete. Here the sample spans more than 15,000 clones, approximately 84% being singletons. This CDR3 is 16 amino acids long. The V gene's germline CDR1 is SEHNR and CDR2 FQNEAQ (reference sequence). Trimming removed 10 bases from V and 2 bases from J; junction bases left unmatched: 17. The United States was where all participants with HIV were treated. This specimen belongs to a study of long-term antiretroviral therapy in people with HIV. Study-wide points: Unavailable data included ART adherence, viral resistance and therapy changes (switches in treatment). Although diversity increased after ART, it remained lower than in transplant donor controls.

This chain links TRBV7-9 with TRBJ2-7, with TRBD1 matching over 7 bases. Sample: unsorted PBMCs, taken 1.2 to 1.3 years before starting antiretroviral therapy. The source is a man between 25 and 39 years old with HIV. The CDR3, as DNA: TGTGCCACTTCGGGTACCCATGGGGACAGAGCCTACGAGCAGTACTTC. Its protein product is CATSGTHGDRAYEQYF.